The 20 T cell receptor beta chains below all came from one sample that was sequenced in a study of CXCR3-negative and CXCR3-positive naive CD8 T cells. Overall study findings and caveats: More hydrophobic TRB CDR3s were found in CXCR3-positive naive cells than in CXCR3-negative naive cells.

For these TCRs, the target antigens are not known. It was by 5' RACE with UMI labels that the TRB cDNA libraries were prepared. One entry per CDR3 protein, without DNA, is what TCRdb gives after re-calling the 5' RACE reads. The listing contains about 140,000 distinct CDR3 sequences. What was sequenced was naive CXCR3+ CD8+ T cells from blood. The subset denotes: CD45RO-CCR7+CD27+CD95- naive CD8+ T cells expressing CXCR3 (TNR3+). Receptors originate from a human donor in good health. Some clones in this sample may be carry-over from other donors' samples.

Here the CDR3 reads CASSGVGGLPPGQETQYF. V is TRBV10-1 and J is TRBJ2-5; TCRdb's D call, TRBD2, is unchecked because there is no DNA. CDR1 is WNHNN and CDR2 is SYGVQD in the germline V gene (reference sequence). This CDR3 has 18 amino acids.

V is TRBV29-1 and J is TRBJ1-2; the TCRdb D gene call, TRBD1, has no DNA to confirm it. The CDR3 covers 13 residues. CDR1 SQVTM and CDR2 ANQGSEA come from the germline V gene. The CDR3 protein is CSAHLTGLGGYTF.

The chain joins TRBV7-9 to TRBJ2-7; TCRdb's D gene call, TRBD2, goes unchecked for lack of DNA. The V gene's germline CDR1 is SEHNR and CDR2 FQNEAQ (reference sequence). The CDR3 extends over 13 amino acids. The CDR3 reads CASSASGLLEQYF.

The V and J genes are TRBV7-6 and TRBJ2-7; the D call of TRBD1 rests on TCRdb alone, since no DNA is present to check it. Per the germline V gene, CDR1 is SGHVS and CDR2 is FNYEAQ. The CDR3 is made up of 17 amino acids. This chain's CDR3 is CASSLASWTGGRREQYF.

V usage is TRBV4-2 and J usage is TRBJ1-5. The CDR3 is 17 amino acids. The germline gives CDR1 LGHNA, CDR2 YNFKEQ. The CDR3 protein is CASSQVGGVNSNQPQHF.

This CDR3 is CSVEVPGDVHYEQYF. This rearrangement joins TRBV29-1 to TRBJ2-7; there is no DNA to check the TCRdb D call of TRBD1. Looked up from germline, CDR1 is SQVTM and CDR2 is ANQGSEA. The CDR3 contains 15 residues.

The rearrangement links TRBV12-3 or TRBV12-4 to TRBJ2-1; lacking DNA, the TRBD1 call made by TCRdb goes unchecked. The CDR3 loop spans 12 amino acids. The CDR3 sequence is CASSSARDQQFF.

The V gene is TRBV25-1, the J gene TRBJ2-5; lacking DNA, the TRBD1 call made by TCRdb goes unchecked. The CDR3 loop spans 12 amino acids. Looked up from germline, CDR1 is MGHDK and CDR2 is SYGVNS. CDR3 residues: CATLPGRETQYF.

The chain combines TRBV27 with TRBJ2-1; the D call of TRBD2 rests on TCRdb alone, since no DNA is present to check it. Germline V gives CDR1 MNHEY, CDR2 SMNVEV (reference sequence). The CDR3 loop spans 17 amino acids. CDR3 loop: CASSHREGPISYNEQFF.

V usage is TRBV29-1 and J usage is TRBJ2-2; TCRdb lists TRBD1, though no DNA is available to test this call. Germline CDR1 is SQVTM and CDR2 is ANQGSEA. This CDR3 spans 16 amino acids. The CDR3 reads CSVEEPGRANTGELFF.

The chain combines TRBV20-1 with TRBJ2-7. The CDR3 covers 14 residues. CDR1 is DFQATT and CDR2 is SNEGSKA in the germline V gene (reference sequence). CDR3 loop: CSARDLLGSYEQYF.

J is TRBJ2-7 and V is TRBV7-9; the D gene TCRdb calls, TRBD1, cannot be checked with no DNA. The CDR3 has 15 residues. The germline CDR1 and CDR2 sequences are SEHNR and FQNEAQ (reference sequence). The CDR3 is CASSHRDRETCEQYF.

This chain uses TRBV3-1 with TRBJ2-5; checking the TCRdb D call of TRBD2 is not possible without DNA. The CDR3 consists of 16 residues. Germline values: CDR1 LGHDT, CDR2 YNNKEL (reference sequence). Here the CDR3 reads CASSQVAGAGQETQYF.

The chain is built from TRBV29-1 and TRBJ2-7. Germline CDR1 reads SQVTM; CDR2 reads ANQGSEA. This CDR3 region has 12 residues. The CDR3 spells CSVGDYDYEQYF.

J is TRBJ1-6 and V is TRBV7-9; lacking DNA, the TRBD1 call made by TCRdb goes unchecked. CDR1 SEHNR and CDR2 FQNEAQ come from the germline V gene (reference sequence). This CDR3 is 16 amino acids long. This CDR3 is CASSSDRLSYNSPLHF.

The chain uses TRBV28 and TRBJ1-1; TCRdb indicates TRBD1, and absent DNA this call remains unverified. This CDR3 comprises 15 residues. Germline assignment: CDR1 MDHEN and CDR2 SYDVKM. CDR3 residues: CASRESGGDNTEAFF. Complete variable domain (other parts from reference TRBV28 and TRBJ1-1): DVKVTQSSRYLVKRTGEKVFLECVQDMDHENMFWYRQDPGLGLRLIYFSYDVKMKEKGDIPEGYSVSREKKERFSLILESASTNQTSMYLCASRESGGDNTEAFFGQGTRLTVV.

The chain uses TRBV27 and TRBJ2-7; with no DNA, the TCRdb D assignment of TRBD2 cannot be verified. The CDR3 contains 15 residues. Germline V CDR1 and CDR2: MNHEY, SMNVEV (reference sequence). CDR3 region: CASRPLAGGLYEQYF.

The rearrangement links TRBV29-1 to TRBJ1-2; lacking DNA, the TRBD1 call made by TCRdb goes unchecked. The CDR3 runs to 14 residues. Germline CDR1 reads SQVTM; CDR2 reads ANQGSEA. The CDR3 loop reads CSVRTSRGAHGYTF.

The chain is built from TRBV7-6 and TRBJ2-1; TCRdb reports TRBD1, a call that lacks DNA to check it against. Germline-derived CDR1 and CDR2 are SGHVS and FNYEAQ. CDR3 length: 16 amino acids. CDR3 residues: CASSSALAGAYNEQFF.

The chain recombines TRBV9 with TRBJ2-3; without DNA, the TCRdb call of TRBD1 cannot be checked. The CDR3 runs 18 residues. CDR1 is SGDLS, CDR2 YYNGEE, per germline. The CDR3 sequence is CASSASIDGQGRTDTQYF.